This record concerns one T cell receptor (beta chain) sequence. TCRdb processed the RT-PCR reads anew with MiXCR; each CDR3 protein has one entry. The data contain around 700,000 distinct CDR3 sequences, about 14% of them seen just once; the ten biggest clones take up 3.6%. The ends were cut back, 1 base at V and 5 bases at J, with 6 bases in the middle. This CDR3 contains 14 residues. Germline-derived CDR1 and CDR2 are SGHTA and FQGNSA. The source is a female donor in good health, serving as a healthy control. The rearrangement joins TRBV7-2 to TRBJ1-6, with D unresolved. The material sequenced was memory CD4+ T cells from blood. CDR3 region: CASSLGLDNSPLHF. In DNA form, the CDR3 reads TGTGCCAGCAGCTTAGGGCTTGATAATTCACCCCTCCACTTT.